This T cell receptor (beta chain) was obtained from a study of blood T cell repertoires in COVID-19. The overall study: Acute-phase and convalescent COVID-19 samples originated in the United States, Italy and Spain. PBMCs, B-cell-depleted T cells, or T cells provided the cDNA or gDNA that made up the material.

Germline V gives CDR1 MNHEY, CDR2 SVGAGI. V lost 4 bases and J 5 bases, leaving 20 bases between the germline ends. This CDR3 is 16 amino acids long. How the authors handled the data: Amplification with reference gene primers provided the estimates of nucleated cell counts. Only in-frame clones appear in the TCRdb table, and some are missing; sequencing was by immunoSEQ multiplex PCR. V and J calls and clone size are given by that table; D and trimming were obtained from the DNA. Here the sample spans under 300,000 clones, about 88% being singletons. The receptor comes from a man aged 18 to 30 with active or convalescent COVID-19. The source material was peripheral blood. V gene TRBV6-5 combines with J gene TRBJ2-5; D is perhaps TRBD1 (6 bases). CDR3 sequence reads: CASSSSGTTLGETQYF. The CDR3 nucleotides are TGTGCCAGCAGTTCATCCGGGACAACTTTAGGGGAGACCCAGTACTTC.